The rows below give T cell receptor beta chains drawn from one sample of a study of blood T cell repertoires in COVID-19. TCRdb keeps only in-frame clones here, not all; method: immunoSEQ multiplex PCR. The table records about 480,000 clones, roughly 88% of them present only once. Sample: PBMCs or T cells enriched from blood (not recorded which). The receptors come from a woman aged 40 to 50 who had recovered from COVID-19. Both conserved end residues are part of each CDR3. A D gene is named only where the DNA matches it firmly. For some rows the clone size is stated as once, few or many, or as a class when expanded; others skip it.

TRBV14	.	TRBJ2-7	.	CASSPFGPSGEQYF	TGTGCCAGCAGCCCCTTTGGCCCCTCGGGGGAGCAGTACTTC
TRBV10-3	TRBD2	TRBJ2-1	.	CAIREGLGVYNEQFF	TGTGCCATCAGAGAGGGACTAGGCGTGTACAATGAGCAGTTCTTC
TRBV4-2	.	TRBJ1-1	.	CASSHKPGTSVGTEAFF	TGTGCCAGCAGCCACAAGCCCGGGACATCCGTTGGCACTGAAGCTTTCTTT
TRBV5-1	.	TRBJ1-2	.	CASSAQVTNYGYTF	TGCGCCAGCAGCGCCCAGGTGACTAACTATGGCTACACCTTC
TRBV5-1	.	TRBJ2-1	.	CASTVYNEQFF	TGCGCCAGCACCGTCTACAATGAGCAGTTCTTC
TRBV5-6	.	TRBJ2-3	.	CASSLKIARTDTQYF	TGTGCCAGCAGCTTGAAAATAGCGCGCACAGATACGCAGTATTTT
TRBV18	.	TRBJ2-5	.	CASSPAGETQYF	TGTGCCAGCTCACCTGCAGGGGAGACCCAGTACTTC
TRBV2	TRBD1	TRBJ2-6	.	CASSWTGDISGANVLTF	TGTGCCAGCAGTTGGACAGGGGACATCTCTGGGGCCAACGTCCTGACTTTC
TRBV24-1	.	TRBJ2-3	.	CATKTSQGDTQYF	TGTGCCACTAAGACTAGCCAGGGGGATACGCAGTATTTT
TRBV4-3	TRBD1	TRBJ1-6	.	CASSLTGGESPLHF	TGCGCCAGCAGCCTTACAGGGGGCGAATCACCCCTCCACTTT
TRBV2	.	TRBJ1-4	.	CASSVYPAATNEKLFF	TGTGCCAGCAGTGTTTACCCTGCGGCGACTAATGAAAAACTGTTTTTT
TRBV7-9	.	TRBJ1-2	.	CASSSLGPAEF	TGTGCCAGCAGCTCCCTCGGGCCAGCGGAATTC
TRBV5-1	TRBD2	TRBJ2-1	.	CASSFKTSGYDEQFF	TGCGCCAGCAGCTTTAAAACTAGCGGATATGATGAGCAGTTCTTC
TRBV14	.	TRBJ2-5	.	CASSQDLAQETQYF	TGTGCCAGCAGCCAAGACCTAGCGCAAGAGACCCAGTACTTC
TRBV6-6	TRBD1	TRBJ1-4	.	CASSLGQGTTNEKLFF	TGTGCCAGCAGCCTCGGACAGGGTACCACTAATGAAAAACTGTTTTTT
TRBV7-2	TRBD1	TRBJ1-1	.	CASSQKTGDTEAFF	TGTGCCAGCAGCCAAAAGACAGGGGACACTGAAGCTTTCTTT
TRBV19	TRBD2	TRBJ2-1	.	CASRLAGVPSSYNEQFF	TGTGCCAGTAGGTTAGCGGGAGTCCCGAGCTCCTACAATGAGCAGTTCTTC
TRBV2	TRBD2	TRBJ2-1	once	CASRIAGGLYEQFF	TGTGCCAGCAGGATAGCGGGAGGGCTCTATGAGCAGTTCTTC
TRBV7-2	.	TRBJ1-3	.	CASSFLPRRFSGNTIYF	TGTGCCAGCAGCTTCCTACCTCGAAGATTCTCTGGAAACACCATATATTTT
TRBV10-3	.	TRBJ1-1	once	CAISLTPSEAFF	TGTGCCATCAGCCTTACACCCTCTGAAGCTTTCTTT
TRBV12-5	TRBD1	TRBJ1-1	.	CASGTQGAGTEAFF	TGTGCTAGTGGGACACAGGGGGCTGGCACTGAAGCTTTCTTT
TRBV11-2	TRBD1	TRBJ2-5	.	CASSYGQGAGETQYF	TGTGCCAGCAGCTACGGACAGGGGGCAGGAGAGACCCAGTACTTC
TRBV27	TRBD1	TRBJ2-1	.	CASSSGQGYNEQFF	TGTGCCAGCAGTTCGGGACAGGGTTACAATGAGCAGTTCTTC
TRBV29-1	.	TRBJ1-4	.	CSVSGLGATNEKLFF	TGCAGCGTGTCGGGACTCGGTGCAACTAATGAAAAACTGTTTTTT
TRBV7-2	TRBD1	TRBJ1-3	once	CASSLEGAIGNTIYF	TGTGCCAGCAGCTTAGAGGGGGCAATTGGAAACACCATATATTTT
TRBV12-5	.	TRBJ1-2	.	CASGLRGRDGYTF	TGTGCTAGTGGGCTCAGGGGAAGGGATGGCTACACCTTC
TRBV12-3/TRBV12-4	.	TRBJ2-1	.	CASLPVGGEQFF	TGTGCCAGCCTCCCGGTCGGCGGTGAGCAGTTCTTC
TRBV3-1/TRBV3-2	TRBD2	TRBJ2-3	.	CASSQDFGASGSADTQYF	TGTGCCAGCAGCCAAGATTTCGGGGCTAGCGGGAGCGCGGATACGCAGTATTTT
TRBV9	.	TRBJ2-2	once	CASSARGGELFF	TGTGCCAGCAGCGCCCGGGGCGGGGAGCTGTTTTTT
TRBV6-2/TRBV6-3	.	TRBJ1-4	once	CASSDLTRENEKLFF	TGTGCCAGCAGTGACCTGACACGAGAGAATGAAAAACTGTTTTTT
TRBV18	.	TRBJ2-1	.	CASSPRDIPNEQFF	TGTGCCAGCTCACCACGGGACATCCCGAATGAGCAGTTCTTC
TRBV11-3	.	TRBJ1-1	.	CASSLVAAQEAFF	TGTGCCAGCAGCTTAGTTGCGGCCCAGGAAGCTTTCTTT
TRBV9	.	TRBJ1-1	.	CASSRGWDTEAFF	TGTGCCAGCAGCAGGGGGTGGGACACTGAAGCTTTCTTT
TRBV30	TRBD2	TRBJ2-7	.	CAWSERATSGRKKQYF	TGTGCCTGGAGTGAGAGGGCGACTAGCGGGAGAAAAAAGCAGTACTTC
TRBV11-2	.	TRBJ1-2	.	CASSLGVGSGYTF	TGTGCCAGCAGCTTAGGGGTAGGGAGTGGCTACACCTTC
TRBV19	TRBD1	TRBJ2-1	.	CASCDRVFNEQFF	TGTGCCAGCTGCGACAGGGTTTTCAATGAGCAGTTCTTC
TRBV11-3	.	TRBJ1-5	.	CASSLGEQVTNQPQHF	TGTGCCAGCAGCTTAGGTGAACAGGTAACCAATCAGCCCCAGCATTTT
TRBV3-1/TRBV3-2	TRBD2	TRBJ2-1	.	CASSPYGLAGANHEQFF	TGTGCCAGCAGCCCTTACGGACTAGCGGGAGCAAATCATGAGCAGTTCTTC
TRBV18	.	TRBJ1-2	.	CASSPPGQVVGYTF	TGTGCCAGCTCACCACCGGGGCAGGTTGTTGGCTACACCTTC
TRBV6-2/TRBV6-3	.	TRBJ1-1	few	CASSSPGGRELLNTEAFF	TGTGCCAGCAGTAGCCCGGGGGGGAGAGAATTACTGAACACTGAAGCTTTCTTT
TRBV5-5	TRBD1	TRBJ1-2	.	CASSLRGGGGYTF	TGTGCCAGCAGCTTGAGAGGGGGCGGTGGCTACACCTTC
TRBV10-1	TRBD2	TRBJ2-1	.	CASSSEAGVLFF	TGCGCCAGCAGTTCCGAGGCGGGAGTCCTGTTCTTC
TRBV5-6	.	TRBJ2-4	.	CASSVRRGTNIQYF	TGTGCCAGCAGCGTTCGTAGGGGGACAAACATTCAGTACTTC
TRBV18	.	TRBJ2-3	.	CASSPNSPGADTQYF	TGTGCCAGCTCACCAAACAGTCCTGGCGCAGATACGCAGTATTTT
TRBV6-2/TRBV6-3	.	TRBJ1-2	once	CASSRSQGNYGYTF	TGTGCCAGCAGCCGATCCCAGGGAAACTATGGCTACACCTTC
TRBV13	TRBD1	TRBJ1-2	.	CASSLAQGRNYGYTF	TGTGCCAGCAGCTTAGCACAGGGGAGAAACTATGGCTACACCTTC
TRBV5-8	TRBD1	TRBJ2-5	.	CASRDRGQETQYF	TGTGCCAGCCGGGACAGGGGGCAAGAGACCCAGTACTTC
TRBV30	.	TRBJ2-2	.	CAWIQRNTGELFF	TGTGCCTGGATTCAGCGGAACACCGGGGAGCTGTTTTTT
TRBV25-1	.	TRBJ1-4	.	CASRQATNEKLFF	TGTGCCAGCCGCCAGGCAACTAATGAAAAACTGTTTTTT
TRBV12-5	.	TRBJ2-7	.	CASGFRRPSSYEQYF	TGTGCTAGTGGTTTTCGCAGGCCGAGCTCCTACGAGCAGTACTTC
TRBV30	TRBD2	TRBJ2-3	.	CAWSVGSSGRTDTQYF	TGTGCCTGGAGTGTAGGGTCTAGCGGGAGGACAGATACGCAGTATTTT
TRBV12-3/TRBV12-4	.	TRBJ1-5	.	CASSSNSNQPQHF	TGTGCCAGCAGTTCCAATAGCAATCAGCCCCAGCATTTT
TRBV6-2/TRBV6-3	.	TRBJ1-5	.	CASSYRRGLRDQPQHF	TGTGCCAGCAGTTACCGAAGGGGACTTAGGGATCAGCCCCAGCATTTT
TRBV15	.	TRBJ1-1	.	CATSREGRGETEAFF	TGTGCCACCAGCCGAGAGGGGAGGGGGGAGACTGAAGCTTTCTTT
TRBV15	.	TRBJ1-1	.	CATSRGVGREDTEAFF	TGTGCCACCAGCAGAGGAGTGGGCAGGGAAGATACTGAAGCTTTCTTT
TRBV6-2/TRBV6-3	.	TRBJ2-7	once	CASSYVGIPGEQYF	TGTGCCAGCAGTTACGTCGGGATCCCGGGGGAGCAGTACTTC
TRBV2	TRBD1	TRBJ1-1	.	CASSSTHRGEGTEAFF	TGTGCCAGCAGTTCTACCCACAGGGGCGAGGGAACTGAAGCTTTCTTT